This T cell receptor beta chain appears in the sequencing data of a study of blood T cell repertoires in COVID-19. This clone was counted a single time. Methods used by the authors: It was from reference gene primer amplification that nucleated cell counts were estimated. Generated by immunoSEQ multiplex PCR, the TCRdb table keeps only in-frame clones and is missing some. The V and J calls and clone size are taken from that table; D and trimming were inferred from the DNA. The data show fewer than 95,000 clones, about 88% seen once. The V segment lost 5 bases and the J segment 4 bases; nucleotides outside the gene matches: 7. This CDR3 comprises 15 residues. Germline V gives CDR1 MDHEN, CDR2 SYDVKM.

Sequenced sample: peripheral blood. The clonotype originates from a man in his fifties with acute or convalescent COVID-19. The chain employs TRBV28 and TRBJ2-5; 10 nucleotides agree with TRBD1. Written as DNA, the CDR3 is TGTGCCAGCAGTGGCGGGGACAGGGGATCAGAGACCCAGTACTTC. As protein: CASSGGDRGSETQYF. The full variable domain, in which reference TRBV28 and TRBJ2-5 provide the parts outside the CDR3, is DVKVTQSSRYLVKRTGEKVFLECVQDMDHENMFWYRQDPGLGLRLIYFSYDVKMKEKGDIPEGYSVSREKKERFSLILESASTNQTSMYLCASSGGDRGSETQYFGPGTRLLVL.